Each of the 18 T cell receptor beta chains below was sequenced from the same sample in a study of diagnostic markers for celiac disease. From its re-call of the reads, TCRdb lists each CDR3 protein once, without DNA. Listed are about 7,500 distinct CDR3 sequences; 6% to 6.5% falls within the top ten. The material sequenced was either unsorted cells or a sorted T cell fraction (not recorded which). Every receptor here comes from a human donor. This table probably holds off-target reads from a library built for another chain.

By frequency, this clonotype registers medium-sized (0.01 to 0.1%). V usage is TRBV5-1 and J usage is TRBJ1-1. The CDR3 covers 15 residues. Germline V gives CDR1 SGHRS, CDR2 YFSETQ. CDR3 loop: CASSLGWSGNTEAFF.

The chain employs TRBV2 and TRBJ1-4; TCRdb's D call of TRBD1 is untestable without DNA. The germline V gene has CDR1 SNHLY and CDR2 FYNNEI. The CDR3 runs to 12 residues. CDR3 protein: CASSSQVSGMFF.

Judged by frequency, this clonotype is medium-sized. The chain recombines TRBV5-1 with TRBJ1-1. The CDR3 extends over 14 amino acids. Germline CDR1 is SGHRS and CDR2 is YFSETQ. CDR3 amino acids: CASSLAASDAEAFF.

The chain couples TRBV12-3 or TRBV12-4 to TRBJ2-2; TCRdb's D call of TRBD2 is untestable without DNA. The CDR3 loop spans 19 amino acids. CDR3 residues: CASLGGPGIWGGDTGELFF.

The J gene is TRBJ1-2, the V gene TRBV10-3; TCRdb returns TRBD1, unconfirmable since there is no DNA. The CDR3 is 13 residues long. Germline CDR1 and CDR2: ENHRY and SYGVKD. The CDR3 protein is CAILPGTGNGYTF.

This clonotype counts as medium-sized by frequency. V usage is TRBV20-1 and J usage is TRBJ1-2; TCRdb gives TRBD1 as the D gene, but with no DNA this cannot be confirmed. Germline-derived CDR1 and CDR2 are DFQATT and SNEGSKA (reference sequence). The CDR3 loop spans 16 amino acids. CDR3 amino acids: CSALFQGLNGGYGYTF.

The rearrangement joins TRBV6-5 to TRBJ2-1; the D call from TCRdb, TRBD2, cannot be confirmed without DNA. This CDR3 has 19 amino acids. Germline V gene lookup returns CDR1 MNHEY and CDR2 SVGAGI. CDR3 sequence reads: CASSYFTSGSGSSYNEQFF.

The rearrangement uses TRBV28 and TRBJ2-1; there is no DNA to check the TCRdb D call of TRBD1. Germline values: CDR1 MDHEN, CDR2 SYDVKM. The length of the CDR3 is 14 residues. CDR3: CASSFRGRFNEQFF. Full variable domain (remainder filled in from reference TRBV28 and TRBJ2-1): DVKVTQSSRYLVKRTGEKVFLECVQDMDHENMFWYRQDPGLGLRLIYFSYDVKMKEKGDIPEGYSVSREKKERFSLILESASTNQTSMYLCASSFRGRFNEQFFGPGTRLTVL.

The chain combines TRBV5-1 with TRBJ2-5; TCRdb gives TRBD2 as the D gene, but with no DNA this cannot be confirmed. CDR3 length: 15 residues. The V gene's germline CDR1 is SGHRS and CDR2 YFSETQ. The CDR3 reads CASSLISGDAETQYF.

The chain links TRBV20-1 to TRBJ1-4; TCRdb indicates TRBD1, and absent DNA this call remains unverified. The CDR3 has 15 residues. The germline gives CDR1 DFQATT, CDR2 SNEGSKA (reference sequence). The CDR3 protein is CSARPTGGRIGKLFF.

The V and J genes are TRBV7-3 and TRBJ2-3; TCRdb gives TRBD2 as the D gene, but with no DNA this cannot be confirmed. This CDR3 is built from 14 residues. CDR1 and CDR2 from the germline V gene are SGHTA and FQGTGA. The CDR3 reads CASSLAGEEDTQYF.

The chain combines TRBV12-3 or TRBV12-4 with TRBJ1-5; the D gene TCRdb calls, TRBD1, cannot be checked with no DNA. The CDR3 spans 13 residues. This CDR3 is CASSNPGPQPQHF.

This chain connects TRBV13 to TRBJ2-7; TCRdb reports TRBD1, a call that lacks DNA to check it against. There are 14 residues in the CDR3. Germline CDR1 is PRHDT and CDR2 is FYEKMQ (reference sequence). The CDR3 sequence: CASSSLTGKYEQYF.

This clonotype shows up as medium-sized (0.01 to 0.1%) by frequency. CDR3: CASSEGQDPRKKQFF. The chain combines TRBV9 with TRBJ2-1; TCRdb designates TRBD1, a call that cannot be tested without DNA. The length of the CDR3 is 15 residues. Germline V gene data show CDR1 as SGDLS and CDR2 as YYNGEE.

The CDR3 reads CASSQDGRDSPLHF. The genes are TRBV4-2 and TRBJ1-6; without DNA, the TCRdb call of TRBD1 cannot be checked. CDR3 size: 14 residues. Per the germline V gene, CDR1 is LGHNA and CDR2 is YNFKEQ.

V usage is TRBV24-1 and J usage is TRBJ2-1; as DNA is missing, the TRBD1 call by TCRdb cannot be tested. Per germline, CDR1 KGHDR and CDR2 SFDVKD. CDR3 size: 15 residues. CDR3 amino acids: CATSEVGGTGYEQFF.

The chain recombines TRBV5-1 with TRBJ2-7; TCRdb proposes TRBD1, but this gene call is untestable without DNA. This CDR3 region has 15 residues. Germline assignment: CDR1 SGHRS and CDR2 YFSETQ. This CDR3 reads CASSLGGTGPDEQYF.

The gene calls are TRBV10-3 and TRBJ1-4; absent DNA, TCRdb's TRBD1 call cannot be checked. In germline, CDR1 is ENHRY, CDR2 SYGVKD. CDR3 size: 14 residues. The CDR3 reads CATRGTAANEKLFF.